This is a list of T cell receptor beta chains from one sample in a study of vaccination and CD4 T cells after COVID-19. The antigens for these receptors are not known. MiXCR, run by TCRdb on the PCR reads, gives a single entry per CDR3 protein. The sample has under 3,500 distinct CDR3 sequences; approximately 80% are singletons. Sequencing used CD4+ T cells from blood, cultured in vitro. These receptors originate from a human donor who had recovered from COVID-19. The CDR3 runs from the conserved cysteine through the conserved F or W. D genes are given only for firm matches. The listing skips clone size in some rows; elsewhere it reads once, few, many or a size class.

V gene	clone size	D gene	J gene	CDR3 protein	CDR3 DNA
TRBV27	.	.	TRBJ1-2	CASSFRGGYGYTF	TGTGCCAGCAGTTTTCGGGGCGGCTATGGCTACACCTTC
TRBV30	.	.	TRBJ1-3	CAWTRRNTIYF	TGTGCCTGGACGCGGCGAAACACCATATATTTT
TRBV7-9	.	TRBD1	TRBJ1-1	CASSLPPGTGGRWNTEAFF	TGTGCCAGCAGCTTACCCCCCGGGACAGGGGGCAGGTGGAACACTGAAGCTTTCTTT
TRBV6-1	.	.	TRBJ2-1	CASSQNRLRGEQFF	TGTGCCAGCAGTCAAAACCGTCTCCGGGGTGAGCAGTTCTTC
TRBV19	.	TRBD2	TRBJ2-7	CASSIIGGGKDYEQYF	TGTGCCAGTAGTATCATAGGCGGGGGGAAGGACTACGAGCAGTACTTC
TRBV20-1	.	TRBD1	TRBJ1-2	CSARGSDRVYDGYTF	TGCAGTGCTAGAGGGTCTGACAGGGTTTACGATGGCTACACCTTC
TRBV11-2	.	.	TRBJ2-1	CASSQTHRDFNEQFF	TGTGCCAGCAGCCAAACACACAGGGATTTCAATGAGCAGTTCTTC
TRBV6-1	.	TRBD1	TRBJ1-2	CASRAGTGRGYTF	TGTGCCAGCAGAGCCGGGACAGGGCGTGGCTACACCTTC
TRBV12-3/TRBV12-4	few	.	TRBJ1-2	CASSPYERGSYTF	TGTGCCAGCAGTCCCTACGAAAGGGGGAGCTACACCTTC
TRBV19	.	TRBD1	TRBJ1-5	CASSIGLLRGTERPQHF	TGTGCCAGTAGTATAGGTCTCCTGAGGGGGACAGAGAGGCCCCAGCATTTT
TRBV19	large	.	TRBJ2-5	CASSIGGAVQETQYF	TGTGCCAGTAGTATAGGAGGGGCAGTCCAAGAGACCCAGTACTTC
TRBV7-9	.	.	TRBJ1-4	CASSLYGDEKLFF	TGTGCCAGCAGCTTATACGGGGATGAAAAACTGTTTTTT
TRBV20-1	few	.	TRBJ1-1	CSALPGVRVGTEAFF	TGCAGTGCCCTCCCCGGGGTTCGGGTTGGCACTGAAGCTTTCTTT